This T cell receptor (beta chain) came from a study of blood T cell repertoires in COVID-19. CDR3 length: 16 amino acids. With V trimmed by 0 bases and J by 4 bases, 7 bases remained unmatched. Germline V gene sequence: CDR1 MNHEY, CDR2 SVGEGT. The table lists this clone with a count of one. Original processing methods: Reference gene primer amplification in the assay estimated nucleated cell counts. Repertoires were generated with immunoSEQ multiplex PCR, while TCRdb's copy carries only in-frame clones and drops some. Clonal size and the V and J genes are those of that table, whereas D and trimming came from the DNA. Among 200,000 to 300,000 clones listed, roughly 84% were seen once.

The chain is built from TRBV6-2 or TRBV6-3 and TRBJ2-7; 9 bases map to TRBD1. Sample: peripheral blood. The origin of this receptor is a man aged 40-55 years who had recovered from COVID-19. The CDR3 nucleotides read TGTGCCAGCAGTTACTCGATTGGACAGGGGCCGTACGAGCAGTACTTC. Amino acid sequence: CASSYSIGQGPYEQYF.